The sequence of this T cell receptor (beta chain) was determined in a study of human T cells and chemical hapten exposure. The authors extracted total RNA from unfractionated whole blood. Germline V gene data show CDR1 as SGHVS and CDR2 as FNYEAQ. CDR3 size: 15 residues. V lost 0 bases to trimming and J lost 5 bases, with 14 bases between them. TCRdb re-called the 5' RACE reads with MiXCR, one entry per CDR3 protein. The sample includes roughly 120,000 distinct CDR3 sequences, approximately 20% of them seen just once. This TCR was recovered from a human donor in good health. The chain links TRBV7-6 to TRBJ2-7, with D possibly matching TRBD2 (5 bases). The CDR3 bases are TGTGCCAGCAGCTTAGCCGTGGGTGGTAGCGACGAGCAGTACTTC. It codes for CASSLAVGGSDEQYF.